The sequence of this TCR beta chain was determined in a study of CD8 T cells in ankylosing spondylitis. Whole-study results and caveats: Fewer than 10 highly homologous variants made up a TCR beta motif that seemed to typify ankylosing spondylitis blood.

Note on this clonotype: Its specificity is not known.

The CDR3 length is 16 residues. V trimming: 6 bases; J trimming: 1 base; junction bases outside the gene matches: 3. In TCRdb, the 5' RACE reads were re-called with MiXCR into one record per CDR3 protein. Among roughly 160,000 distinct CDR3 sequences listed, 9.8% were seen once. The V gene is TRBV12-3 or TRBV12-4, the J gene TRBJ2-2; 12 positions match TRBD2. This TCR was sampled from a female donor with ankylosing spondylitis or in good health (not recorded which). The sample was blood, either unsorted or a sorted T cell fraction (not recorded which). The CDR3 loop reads CASSPTSGGNTGELFF. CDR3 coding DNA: TGTGCCAGCAGCCCGACTAGCGGGGGGAACACCGGGGAGCTGTTTTTT.